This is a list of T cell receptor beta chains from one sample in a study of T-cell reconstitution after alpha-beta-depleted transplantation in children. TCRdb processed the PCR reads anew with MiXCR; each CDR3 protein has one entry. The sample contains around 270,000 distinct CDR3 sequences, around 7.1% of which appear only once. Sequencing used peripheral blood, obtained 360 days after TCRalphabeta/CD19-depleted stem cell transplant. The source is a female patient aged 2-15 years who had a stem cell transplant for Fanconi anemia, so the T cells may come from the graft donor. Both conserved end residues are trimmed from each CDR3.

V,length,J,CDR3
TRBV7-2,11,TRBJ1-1,ASNRALNTEAF
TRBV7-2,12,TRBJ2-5,ASSVLGGGETQY
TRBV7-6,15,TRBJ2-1,ASSLDVLAGRNNEQF
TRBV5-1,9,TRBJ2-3,ASSFGVTVV
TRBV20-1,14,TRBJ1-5,SAPSSGWTSNQPQH
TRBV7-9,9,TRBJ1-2,ASTRGHGYT
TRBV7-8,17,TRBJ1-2,ASSLGSRPGGRASYGYT
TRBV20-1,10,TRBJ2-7,SAGHHGYEQY
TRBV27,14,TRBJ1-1,ASRFRAQWQNTEAF
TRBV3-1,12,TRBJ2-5,ASSQTSGKETQY
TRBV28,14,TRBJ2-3,ASSPPRVGSTDTQY
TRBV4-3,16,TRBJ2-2,ASSQDLVPRKNTGELF
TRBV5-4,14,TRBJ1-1,ASSLEVSGANTEAF
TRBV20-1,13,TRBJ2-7,SASPPGQGTYEQY
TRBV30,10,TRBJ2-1,AWSGGSYEQF
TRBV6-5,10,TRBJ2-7,ASSYTGYEQY
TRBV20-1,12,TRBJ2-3,SVPRGQSTDTQY
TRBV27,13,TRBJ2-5,ASSLGLAGSKTQY
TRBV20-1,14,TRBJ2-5,SASRDFMEGKETQY
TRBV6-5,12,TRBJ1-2,ASSYRQGPYGYT
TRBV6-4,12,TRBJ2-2,ASSDSGETGELF
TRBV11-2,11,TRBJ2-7,ASSSGTEYEQY
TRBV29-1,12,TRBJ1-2,SVEEPQSIYGYT
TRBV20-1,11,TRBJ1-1,SARGSPVTEAF
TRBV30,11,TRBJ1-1,AWSKGGGTEAF
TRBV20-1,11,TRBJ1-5,SAIDRVNQPQH
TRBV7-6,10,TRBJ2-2,ASSPHTGELF
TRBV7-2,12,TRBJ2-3,ASRGGYWSDTQY
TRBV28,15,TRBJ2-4,ASSLGVGSTAKNIQY
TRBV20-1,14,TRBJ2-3,SAREGLAGGTDTQY
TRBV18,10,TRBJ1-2,ASSPPGRGYT
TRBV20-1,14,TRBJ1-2,SARDRRTAILYGYT
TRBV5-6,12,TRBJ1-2,ASSLGSREGGYT
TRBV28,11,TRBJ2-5,ASRPGGSETQY
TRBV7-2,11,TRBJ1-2,ASSSLWNYGYT
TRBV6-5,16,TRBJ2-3,ASSYSSGGYSYTDTQY
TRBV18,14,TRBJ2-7,ASSPGSGTTAYEQY
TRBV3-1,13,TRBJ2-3,ASSQDVASGGPQY
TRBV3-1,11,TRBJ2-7,ASSPLGGVVQY
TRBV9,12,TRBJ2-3,ASSPEARSDTQY
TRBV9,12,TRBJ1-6,ASSTTGRNSPLH
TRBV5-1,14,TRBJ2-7,ASRPPGLSNTYEQY
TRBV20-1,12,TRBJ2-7,SAPRTGYSYEQY
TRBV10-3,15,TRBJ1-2,AISESRDQRSRRGYT
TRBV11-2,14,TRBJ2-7,ASSLDGLAVPYEQY
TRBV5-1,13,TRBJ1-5,ASSLAGVSNQPQH
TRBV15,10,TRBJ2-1,ATSTYSGGEF
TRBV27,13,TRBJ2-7,ASSVYRTGPYEQY
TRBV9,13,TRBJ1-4,ASSVAGTGYEKLF
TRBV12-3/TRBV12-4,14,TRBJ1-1,ASSFLGGLGNTEAF
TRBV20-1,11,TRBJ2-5,SASRGGLETQY
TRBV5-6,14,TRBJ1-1,ASSSRFPGQGAGAF
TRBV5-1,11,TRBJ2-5,ASSFSQQETQY
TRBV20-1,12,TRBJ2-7,SAIIPSGPYEQY
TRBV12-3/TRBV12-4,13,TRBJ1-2,ASSLDGTLNYGYT
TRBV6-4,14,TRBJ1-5,ASSDSPGQGMEPQH
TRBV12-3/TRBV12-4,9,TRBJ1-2,ASSLEVGYT
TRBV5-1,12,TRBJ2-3,ASSNSGTGDTQY
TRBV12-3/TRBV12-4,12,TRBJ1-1,ASSSGGMNTEAF